One sample yielded the 32 T cell receptor beta chains listed below, sequenced in a study of blood T cell repertoires in COVID-19. Assay: immunoSEQ multiplex PCR; the TCRdb copy retains only in-frame clones and omits some. This sample has some 450,000 clones, with approximately 90% found just once. Sequencing was done on a sample of peripheral blood. The origin of the receptors is a man younger than 30 with COVID-19, enrolled during active disease.

This clone was seen just once. V gene TRBV7-6 combines with J gene TRBJ2-3; TRBD1 matches 9 bases. This CDR3 comprises 15 residues. CDR1 SGHVS and CDR2 FNYEAQ come from the germline V gene. J gave up 3 bases and V 5 bases, and 6 bases lay outside the gene matches. CDR3 sequence (DNA): TGTGCCAGCAGCCGCGGGACAGGGTATACAGATACGCAGTATTTT. Translating it yields CASSRGTGYTDTQYF.

About this clone: The sample holds other DNA sequences that translate to the same CDR3. The chain joins TRBV11-2 to TRBJ2-7; a weak D match, TRBD1 (6 bases). From germline, CDR1 is SGHAT and CDR2 FQNNGV. The CDR3 runs 12 residues. V lost 5 bases, J lost 4 bases, and 9 bases lay in between. The CDR3, as DNA: TGTGCCAGCAGCCTACAGGGATACGAGCAGTACTTC. The encoded protein is CASSLQGYEQYF.

V gene TRBV5-1 combines with J gene TRBJ2-3; D is unresolved. CDR1 is SGHRS and CDR2 is YFSETQ in the germline V gene. The CDR3 sequence is 14 residues long. Trimming removed 0 bases at V and 1 base at J, with 6 bases between. CDR3 sequence (DNA): TGCGCCAGCAGCTTGGACGGTCGCACAGATACGCAGTATTTT. This gives the protein CASSLDGRTDTQYF.

J is TRBJ1-2 and V is TRBV2; tentatively, D is TRBD1 (6 bases). The CDR3 length is 16 residues. From germline, CDR1 is SNHLY and CDR2 FYNNEI. V was pared by 6 bases and J by 4 bases, with 21 bases between. CDR3 DNA: TGTGCCAGCAGCTCTAGGTCTGGGGGGGCAGTCTATGGCTACACCTTC. This codes for CASSSRSGGAVYGYTF.

The rearrangement uses TRBV20-1 and TRBJ2-1; maybe TRBD2 (6 bases). V was clipped by 5 bases and J by 9 bases, with 11 bases between them. Germline V gene data show CDR1 as DFQATT and CDR2 as SNEGSKA (reference sequence). This CDR3 region has 11 residues. The CDR3 sequence: CSAPTRAEQFF. In DNA form, the CDR3 reads TGCAGTGCTCCGACTAGAGCTGAGCAGTTCTTC.

The rearrangement uses TRBV7-9 and TRBJ2-3; no clear D gene. Germline V lookup: CDR1 SEHNR, CDR2 FQNEAQ (reference sequence). This CDR3 is 15 amino acids long. V lost 4 bases, J lost 2 bases, and 13 bases lay in between. The CDR3 reads CASSSPTFSTDTQYF. CDR3 sequence (DNA): TGTGCCAGCAGCTCGCCGACATTCTCCACAGATACGCAGTATTTT.

V usage is TRBV5-1 and J usage is TRBJ2-3; 10 positions agree with TRBD2. Unmatched junction bases numbered 7, after V lost 0 bases and J lost 6 bases. This CDR3 is built from 16 residues. CDR1 and CDR2 (germline): SGHRS, YFSETQ. The CDR3 DNA reads as TGCGCCAGCAGCTTGGAGGCTAGCGGGAGCGGGGATACGCAGTATTTT. Translated, it gives CASSLEASGSGDTQYF. Looking up the rest from reference TRBV5-1 and TRBJ2-3 gives the full variable domain: KAGVTQTPRYLIKTRGQQVTLSCSPISGHRSVSWYQQTPGQGLQFLFEYFSETQRNKGNFPGRFSGRQFSNSRSEMNVSTLELGDSALYLCASSLEASGSGDTQYFGPGTRLTVL.

The gene calls are TRBV30 and TRBJ1-2; 9 bases fit TRBD1. The CDR3 sequence is 14 residues long. Germline V gene data show CDR1 as GTSNPN and CDR2 as SVGIG (reference sequence). V lost 5 bases to trimming and J lost 6 bases; unmatched junction nucleotides: 10. CDR3 sequence (DNA): TGTGCCTGGGCCCCGGGACAGGGTGTCGATGGCTACACCTTC. This translates into CAWAPGQGVDGYTF.

The chain recombines TRBV7-6 with TRBJ1-6, with 11 bases lining up with TRBD1. V was clipped by 7 bases and J by 7 bases; unmatched bases: 6. CDR3 length: 15 residues. Germline V gene data show CDR1 as SGHVS and CDR2 as FNYEAQ. The CDR3 sequence is CASNMGQGVNSPLHF. CDR3 nucleotides: TGTGCCAGCAACATGGGACAGGGGGTAAATTCACCCCTCCACTTT.

This chain connects TRBV4-2 to TRBJ1-1; the match to TRBD1 covers 9 bases. V was clipped by 2 bases and J by 7 bases; unmatched bases: 14. This CDR3 comprises 17 residues. Germline V gene data show CDR1 as LGHNA and CDR2 as YNFKEQ. This chain's CDR3 is CASSQTGGAGAVGEAFF. The CDR3 DNA reads TGTGCCAGCAGCCAAACAGGGGGCGCAGGCGCTGTCGGTGAAGCTTTCTTT.

The rearrangement uses TRBV7-9 and TRBJ1-3; no clear D. V shed 0 bases and J shed 2 bases, with 8 bases lying between them. Germline V gene lookup returns CDR1 SEHNR and CDR2 FQNEAQ (reference sequence). The CDR3 totals 15 residues. The DNA of the CDR3 is TGTGCCAGCAGCTTAGCCACAGTTCCTGGAAACACCATATATTTT. The encoded protein is CASSLATVPGNTIYF. The full variable domain, in which reference TRBV7-9 and TRBJ1-3 provide the parts outside the CDR3, is DTGVSQNPRHKITKRGQNVTFRCDPISEHNRLYWYRQTLGQGPEFLTYFQNEAQLEKSRLLSDRFSAERPKGSFSTLEIQRTEQGDSAMYLCASSLATVPGNTIYFGEGSWLTVV.

This clone was detected a few times. The V gene is TRBV10-1, the J gene TRBJ1-4; TRBD1 aligns across 8 bases. Per the germline V gene, CDR1 is WNHNN and CDR2 is SYGVQD (reference sequence). V trimming: 10 bases; J trimming: 7 bases; junction bases outside the gene matches: 8. The CDR3 runs to 13 residues. In nucleotides, the CDR3 is TGCGCCATCAAACGACAGGGGTGTGAAAAACTGTTTTTT. Translation: CAIKRQGCEKLFF.

This chain's CDR3 is CASRSTGAPSYGYTF. CDR3 coding DNA: TGTGCCAGCAGGTCTACAGGGGCGCCCAGCTATGGCTACACCTTC. The chain has TRBV3-1 (or the pseudogene TRBV3-2) and TRBJ1-2, with 7 bases identical to TRBD1. Germline CDR1 LGHDT, CDR2 YNNKEL (reference sequence). CDR3 size: 15 residues. V shed 6 bases and J 4 bases; nucleotides not matched to a gene: 11.

The rearrangement joins TRBV7-9 to TRBJ2-6, with D possibly being TRBD1 (5 bases). Germline V gene data show CDR1 as SEHNR and CDR2 as FQNEAQ (reference sequence). The CDR3 has 19 residues. Trimming pared 4 bases from V and 0 bases from J, leaving 19 bases between. The CDR3 region is CASSSFSATEFSGANVLTF. The CDR3 coding sequence is TGTGCCAGCAGCTCCTTCTCCGCGACAGAATTCTCTGGGGCCAACGTCCTGACTTTC.

This clone showed up just a few times. The rearrangement links TRBV4-1 to TRBJ1-5, with a tentative D call TRBD1 (5 bases). The CDR3 extends over 14 amino acids. Trimming cost V 1 base and J 6 bases, with 10 bases left between them. The germline gives CDR1 MGHRA, CDR2 YSYEKL. CDR3 protein: CASSQAAGPQPQHF. The DNA of the CDR3 is TGCGCCAGCAGCCAAGCTGCAGGGCCTCAGCCCCAGCATTTT.

This clone was detected only once. The rearrangement uses TRBV6-5 and TRBJ1-2; unclear D gene. The CDR3 totals 15 residues. In germline, CDR1 is MNHEY, CDR2 SVGAGI. V lost 0 bases to trimming and J lost 2 bases, with 10 bases between them. This chain's CDR3 is CASSYSWAGNYGYTF. DNA of the CDR3: TGTGCCAGCAGTTACTCGTGGGCGGGGAACTATGGCTACACCTTC.

This rearrangement joins TRBV2 to TRBJ2-3; D remains unclear. Germline values: CDR1 SNHLY, CDR2 FYNNEI. The CDR3 covers 11 residues. V dropped 3 bases and J dropped 5 bases, with 3 bases sitting between them. The CDR3, as DNA: TGTGCCAGCAGTGACCGAGATACGCAGTATTTT. This translates into CASSDRDTQYF.

J is TRBJ1-3 and V is TRBV6-1, with D maybe TRBD1 (6 bases). Germline CDR1 is MNHNS and CDR2 is SASEGT. V dropped 3 bases and J dropped 1 base, with 13 bases sitting between them. CDR3 length: 16 residues. The CDR3, as DNA: TGTGCCAGCAGTGAGGCGACAGGAGTGTCTGGAAACACCATATATTTT. It is translated as CASSEATGVSGNTIYF.

DNA for the CDR3: TGCGCCAGCGGGGGGAACTACAATGAGCAGTTCTTC. Protein sequence: CASGGNYNEQFF. The genes are TRBV10-1 and TRBJ2-1; weak D call: TRBD2 (6 bases). This CDR3 has 12 amino acids. Germline values: CDR1 WNHNN, CDR2 SYGVQD (reference sequence). Trimming took 8 bases from V and 3 from J, leaving 8 bases between them.

In this sample, this clone turned up once. The V and J genes are TRBV7-9 and TRBJ2-1, with 7 nucleotides matching TRBD2. Germline values: CDR1 SEHNR, CDR2 FQNEAQ (reference sequence). Germline trimming cut 4 bases from V and 6 bases from J; bases unmatched to any gene: 6. This CDR3 spans 14 amino acids. CDR3 protein: CASSSGLPSNEQFF. The CDR3 DNA is TGTGCCAGCAGCTCGGGACTACCATCCAATGAGCAGTTCTTC.

Concerning this clone: The identical CDR3 is also encoded by other nucleotide sequences in the sample. The chain uses TRBV29-1 and TRBJ1-1; TRBD1 matches 8 bases. The CDR3 consists of 14 residues. Germline V gene data show CDR1 as SQVTM and CDR2 as ANQGSEA. The junction had 6 bases not matched to a gene; V was cut back by 6 bases and J by 0 bases. The DNA of the CDR3 is TGCAGCGTGACAGGGGCCCTAATGAACACTGAAGCTTTCTTT. This sequence encodes CSVTGALMNTEAFF.

The CDR3 sequence is CASSSSGEQTQYF. For the CDR3, the DNA is TGTGCCAGCAGTTCATCAGGGGAACAGACCCAGTACTTC. This rearrangement joins TRBV12-3 or TRBV12-4 to TRBJ2-5; tentative D call: TRBD1 (6 bases). V was clipped by 4 bases and J by 6 bases, with 12 bases between them. The CDR3 extends over 13 amino acids.

The rearrangement links TRBV6-5 to TRBJ2-2, with TRBD2 identical over 10 bases. V lost 5 bases to trimming and J lost 1 base; unmatched junction nucleotides: 1. CDR1 is MNHEY, CDR2 SVGAGI, per germline. The CDR3 sequence is 15 residues long. The CDR3 loop reads CASSRLAGNTGELFF. The CDR3 nucleotides read TGTGCCAGCAGTCGACTAGCGGGGAACACCGGGGAGCTGTTTTTT.

This clone was counted ten times or more. The gene calls are TRBV25-1 and TRBJ1-2, with D uncertain. Trimming removed 0 bases at V and 2 bases at J, with 7 bases between. Germline V gives CDR1 MGHDK, CDR2 SYGVNS. The CDR3 is 14 amino acids. The CDR3 reads CASSEYERNYGYTF. The CDR3 DNA sequence: TGTGCCAGCAGTGAATATGAGAGAAACTATGGCTACACCTTC.

The chain links TRBV27 to TRBJ2-3; D uncertain. Germline CDR1 MNHEY, CDR2 SMNVEV (reference sequence). V was pared by 4 bases and J by 2 bases, with 13 bases between. CDR3 length equals 15 residues. CDR3 DNA: TGTGCCAGCAGTTCAACGAGGATATCCACAGATACGCAGTATTTT. Its translation is CASSSTRISTDTQYF.

V is TRBV30 and J is TRBJ1-4, with TRBD1 matching over 9 bases. V gave up 3 bases and J gave up 7 bases; unmatched junction bases: 9. CDR3 length equals 15 residues. The V gene's germline CDR1 is GTSNPN and CDR2 SVGIG (reference sequence). In nucleotides, the CDR3 is TGTGCCTGGAGGGGGACAGGGAGGCGGGGTGAAAAACTGTTTTTT. This translates into CAWRGTGRRGEKLFF.

This clone appeared a single time. The rearrangement uses TRBV3-1 (or the pseudogene TRBV3-2) and TRBJ2-6, with TRBD1 matching 12 bases. Germline trimming cut 2 bases from V and 2 bases from J; bases unmatched to any gene: 4. Germline CDR1 reads LGHDT; CDR2 reads YNNKEL (reference sequence). This CDR3 contains 18 residues. The CDR3 here is CASSQRGQGAPGANVLTF. DNA of the CDR3: TGTGCCAGCAGCCAAAGGGGACAGGGGGCGCCTGGGGCCAACGTCCTGACTTTC.

The rearrangement links TRBV13 to TRBJ2-1, with 12 bases that match TRBD2. Per germline, CDR1 PRHDT and CDR2 FYEKMQ (reference sequence). The length of the CDR3 is 16 residues. J was trimmed by 5 bases and V by 3 bases; bases with no gene match: 5. CDR3 region: CASSLGGLAGDNEQFF. The CDR3 bases are TGTGCCAGCAGCTTGGGGGGACTAGCGGGCGACAATGAGCAGTTCTTC.

This chain connects TRBV7-2 to TRBJ2-1; 11 bases line up with TRBD2. Looked up from germline, CDR1 is SGHTA and CDR2 is FQGNSA. This CDR3 contains 16 residues. With 4 bases clipped from V and 7 bases from J, the junction kept 9 bases outside the gene matches. The CDR3 sequence: CASSSAGGLAANEQFF. The CDR3, as DNA: TGTGCCAGCAGCTCGGCCGGGGGACTAGCGGCTAATGAGCAGTTCTTC.

The V call is TRBV5-4, the J call TRBJ1-1; D ambiguous. The CDR3 is made up of 14 amino acids. CDR1 is SGHNT, CDR2 YYREEE, per germline (reference sequence). Trimming removed 3 bases at V and 4 bases at J, with 13 bases between. CDR3 amino acids: CASSSEGRGTEAFF. CDR3 nucleotide sequence: TGTGCCAGCAGCTCCGAGGGCAGAGGCACTGAAGCTTTCTTT.

The chain has TRBV7-7 and TRBJ2-5; tentatively, D is TRBD1 (5 bases). The V end lost 1 base, the J end lost 3 bases, and 6 bases lay between the germline ends. The CDR3 is made up of 13 amino acids. CDR1 is SSHAT and CDR2 is FNYEAQ in the germline V gene (reference sequence). CDR3 region: CASSLVGEETQYF. DNA of the CDR3: TGTGCCAGCAGCTTAGTAGGGGAAGAGACCCAGTACTTC.

The chain combines TRBV5-1 with TRBJ2-7; no clear D gene. Between the trimmed V and J ends, which lost 3 bases and 0 bases, there was a span of 4 bases. Germline CDR1 SGHRS, CDR2 YFSETQ. The CDR3 covers 12 residues. The CDR3 bases are TGCGCCAGCAGCTCACTCTCCTACGAGCAGTACTTC. Residues: CASSSLSYEQYF. Variable domain in full (rest from reference TRBV5-1 and TRBJ2-7): KAGVTQTPRYLIKTRGQQVTLSCSPISGHRSVSWYQQTPGQGLQFLFEYFSETQRNKGNFPGRFSGRQFSNSRSEMNVSTLELGDSALYLCASSSLSYEQYFGPGTRLTVT.